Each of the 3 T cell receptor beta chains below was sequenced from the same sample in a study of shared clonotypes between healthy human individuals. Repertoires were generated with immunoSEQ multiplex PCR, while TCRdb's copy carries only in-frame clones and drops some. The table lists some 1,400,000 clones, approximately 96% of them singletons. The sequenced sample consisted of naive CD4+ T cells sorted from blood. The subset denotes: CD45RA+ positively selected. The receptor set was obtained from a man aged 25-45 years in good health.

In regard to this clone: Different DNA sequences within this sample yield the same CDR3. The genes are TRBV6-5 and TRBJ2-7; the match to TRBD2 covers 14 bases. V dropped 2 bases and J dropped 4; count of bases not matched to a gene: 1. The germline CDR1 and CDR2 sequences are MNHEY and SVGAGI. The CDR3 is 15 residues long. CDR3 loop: CASSYGLAGGYEQYF. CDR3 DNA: TGTGCCAGCAGTTACGGACTAGCGGGAGGATACGAGCAGTACTTC.

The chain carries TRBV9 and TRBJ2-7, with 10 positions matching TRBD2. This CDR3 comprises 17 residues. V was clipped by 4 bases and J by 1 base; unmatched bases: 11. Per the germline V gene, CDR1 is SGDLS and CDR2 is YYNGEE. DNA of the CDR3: TGTGCCAGCAGCCGGGGGGCTAGCGGGAGTACGTCCTACGAGCAGTACTTC. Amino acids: CASSRGASGSTSYEQYF.

The CDR3 DNA follows: TGTGCCAGCAGCCCCCCCGAGAGCTCTGGAAACACCATATATTTT. It specifies CASSPPESSGNTIYF. The J gene is TRBJ1-3, the V gene TRBV28; D gene ambiguous. Germline V gene lookup returns CDR1 MDHEN and CDR2 SYDVKM. The CDR3 spans 15 residues. The V end was cut by 6 bases, the J end by 0 bases, with 12 bases between.